The source of this TCR beta chain is a study of T cell responses to AZD1222 COVID-19 vaccine (dated by TCRdb to the early 2020s). Broadly, across the study: TCR sequencing was performed for about 250 trial participants, of whom roughly 200 were given two doses of AZD1222 and roughly 25 were given two doses of MenACWY control vaccine. Enrollment into the trials was organized by age into subgroups of 18-55, 56-69 and 70-plus years, and those subgroups contained roughly 150, 30 and 60 TCR-sequenced participants, respectively.

In regard to this clone: The antigen it binds to is not known. The sample holds no much larger clone one base away, and base qualities are not on file.

The CDR3 runs 16 residues from the cysteine to the phenylalanine. Just CDR3 DNA is preserved here, 48 bases in frame from base 1. The germline ends are 13 bases apart after V is trimmed by 7 bases and J by 0 bases. Per the germline V gene, SGHTA is the CDR1 and FQGNSA is the CDR2. What the study reported, not specific to this receptor: Participants were mostly white British and included more females than males, and it was suggested by the authors that clonal diversity may have been underestimated. Conclusions about previously exposed vaccinees are limited, since just 6 or 7 AZD1222 recipients were seropositive for SARS-CoV-2 at baseline. After two AZD1222 doses, both the breadth and the depth of spike-specific TCRs were significantly higher than at day 0 and than in MenACWY recipients. Reportedly, almost half of the unique spike-specific TCRs recognized epitopes lying outside the regions that are mutated in the B.1.351 and B.1.1.7 variants. No day 14 peak-response samples were available, so repertoires were characterized only after the peak T cell response. The 56-69-year group was small, and its depth increase did not reach significance, likely because of low power. Vaccine-associated CD4 TCRs spanned the whole spike protein, with dominant responses in regions 160-218 and 743-854.

The CDR3 regions of human TCRbeta chains were analyzed by immunosequencing. Regarding the original processing steps: Repertoire TCRs were checked for matches against a reference library of SARS-CoV-2-specific TCRs that had been generated using the MIRA antigen-specificity platform. Breadth meant the fraction of unique TCRs that were SARS-CoV-2-associated, whereas depth meant the fraction of total T cells that were SARS-CoV-2-associated. Using the MIRA data, each spike-specific TCR was assigned both to the spike region to which the TCR was reactive and to a CD4 or CD8 class. Log10-transformed breadth and depth values were compared by one-way ANOVA with Sidak's multiple comparisons tests. TCRdb took over this immuneACCESS table, retaining in-frame rearrangements with V and J assigned. Such tables are incomplete; in checked studies, under half of the missing clones stem from an unresolved V gene, and the remainder is unexplained. The D gene and trimming were derived from the DNA, and the V and J assignments and clone size from that table. In this sample the table shows approximately 89,000 clones, about 90% of which occur a single time. The ten largest clonotypes hold roughly 4.3% of the sample.

In light of the paper, this sample's time point label describes: baseline before first vaccination. The treatment or condition label, as the study defines it: meningococcal conjugate vaccine given as trial control. Vaccinee samples came from UK trials COV001 and COV002, including a single-blind randomized controlled phase 2/3 trial of AZD1222 (ChAdOx1 nCoV-19) in healthy adults. For TCRbeta chain sequencing, PBMC samples were collected from trial participants at day 0 and at day 28 after the second dose. Here the sequenced sample was peripheral blood, taken on day 0 of MenACWY control vaccination. Recombination connected TRBV7-2 to TRBJ1-6; there is no confident call for the D gene. The source of this sequence is an adult in good health. The nucleotide sequence reads TGTGCCAGCATTGACACCCCCAACTCCTATAATTCACCCCTCCACTTT. Its translation is CASIDTPNSYNSPLHF.